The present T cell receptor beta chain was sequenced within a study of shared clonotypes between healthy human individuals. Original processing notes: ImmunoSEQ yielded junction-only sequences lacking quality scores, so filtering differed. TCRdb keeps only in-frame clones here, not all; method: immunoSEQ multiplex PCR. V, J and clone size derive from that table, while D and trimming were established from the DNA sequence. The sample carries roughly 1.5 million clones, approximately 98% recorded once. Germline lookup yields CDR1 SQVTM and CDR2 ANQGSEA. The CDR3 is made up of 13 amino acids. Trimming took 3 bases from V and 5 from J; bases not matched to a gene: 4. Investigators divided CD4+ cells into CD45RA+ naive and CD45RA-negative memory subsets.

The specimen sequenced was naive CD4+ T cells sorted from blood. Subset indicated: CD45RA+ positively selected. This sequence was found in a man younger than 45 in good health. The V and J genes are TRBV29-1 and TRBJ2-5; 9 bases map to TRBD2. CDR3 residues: CSVDAGGQETQYF. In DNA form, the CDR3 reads TGCAGCGTTGACGCGGGAGGGCAGGAGACCCAGTACTTC.